The entry that follows covers one T cell receptor beta chain sequence. A second PCR of about 7 to 11 cycles used a sample-barcoded 5' primer and a J-beta primer mix. TCRdb passed the 5' RACE reads through MiXCR, listing each CDR3 protein once. This sample has 1 million to 1.2 million distinct CDR3 sequences; more than 30% occur once, and the top ten carry about an eighth. Caucasian, healthy and from Russia, the donors were aged between about 6 and 100. This specimen comes from a study of blood T cells in healthy people across ages. Study summary: Roughly one uniquely barcoded beta molecule per two T cells was captured.

V dropped 7 bases and J dropped 2 bases, with 14 bases sitting between them. The germline V gene encodes CDR1 DFQATT and CDR2 SNEGSKA (reference sequence). The CDR3 sequence is 13 residues long. The specimen sequenced was blood. The clonotype comes from a man between 18 and 29 years old in good health. This chain connects TRBV20-1 to TRBJ2-5; a weak D match, TRBD2 (7 bases). The DNA for the CDR3 is TGCAGTGTAGGGGGGGAGCCGCAAGAGACCCAGTACTTC. Residues: CSVGGEPQETQYF.